Shown below are 19 T cell receptor beta chains from a single sample sequenced in a study of read filtering for tumor transcriptome and immune sequencing. Molecular barcoded adaptors covering alpha/delta and beta/gamma chains were used on around 370 ng RNA. Using its own MiXCR run on the reads, TCRdb lists one record per CDR3 protein. Seen here are 20,000 to 30,000 distinct CDR3 sequences, roughly 22% observed once, and the top ten hold 45% to 50%. Sequencing was carried out using a population of CD138-negative cells sorted from bone marrow. Receptors originate from a donor at least 40 years old with multiple myeloma.

This chain connects TRBV12-3 or TRBV12-4 to TRBJ2-3; no firm D call. V was cut by 7 bases and J by 3 bases, with 11 bases left in between. This CDR3 is 13 amino acids long. The CDR3 protein is CASTLTWTDTQYF. The CDR3 nucleotides are TGTGCCAGCACCTTGACGTGGACAGATACGCAGTATTTT.

This clonotype was recorded many times. This chain joins TRBV5-1 and TRBJ1-1; D possibly corresponds to TRBD1 (5 bases). V was pared by 8 bases and J by 5 bases, with 16 bases between. CDR3 length: 13 amino acids. Germline CDR1 reads SGHRS; CDR2 reads YFSETQ. The CDR3 region is CARFQGEGTEAFF. CDR3 nucleotides: TGCGCCAGGTTCCAAGGTGAGGGGACTGAAGCTTTCTTT.

This clonotype was counted ten times or more. The chain combines TRBV4-1 with TRBJ2-2; the D is unclear. This CDR3 region has 12 residues. Trimming cost V 6 bases and J 5 bases, with 7 bases left between them. From germline, CDR1 is MGHRA and CDR2 YSYEKL. The CDR3 reads CASSYSTGELFF. CDR3 sequence (DNA): TGCGCCAGCAGTTACTCAACCGGGGAGCTGTTTTTT.

This clonotype was detected ten times or more. The chain is built from TRBV12-3 or TRBV12-4 and TRBJ1-1; 7 bases are shared with TRBD1. Unmatched junction bases numbered 0, after V lost 5 bases and J lost 0 bases. CDR3 size: 13 residues. In DNA form, the CDR3 reads TGTGCCAGCAGTGGACAGGTGAACACTGAAGCTTTCTTT. It yields the protein CASSGQVNTEAFF.

This clonotype has a count of ten or more. The chain couples TRBV20-1 to TRBJ2-3; TRBD2 matches 7 bases. CDR1 and CDR2 (germline): DFQATT, SNEGSKA (reference sequence). This CDR3 has 15 residues. The junction had 5 bases not matched to a gene; V was cut back by 0 bases and J by 2 bases. The CDR3 is CSARDLTSDTDTQYF. CDR3 DNA: TGCAGTGCTAGAGATTTAACTAGCGACACAGATACGCAGTATTTT.

The V and J genes are TRBV5-6 and TRBJ2-1, with D unclear. Germline CDR1 is SGHDT and CDR2 is YYEEEE. The CDR3 runs to 13 residues. V shed 0 bases and J shed 3 bases, with 4 bases lying between them. DNA for the CDR3: TGTGCCAGCAGCTTGGTGGGCTACAATGAGCAGTTCTTC. It codes for CASSLVGYNEQFF.

In its sample, this clonotype was seen many times. The chain uses TRBV6-6 and TRBJ2-1; 9 nucleotides agree with TRBD2. V lost 0 bases, J lost 2 bases, and 8 bases stayed unmatched. The CDR3 extends over 18 amino acids. Germline loops: CDR1 MNHNY, CDR2 SVGAGI (reference sequence). The CDR3, as DNA: TGTGCCAGCAGTTACTCTAGCGGCGGGGGGGGAGCCTACAATGAGCAGTTCTTC. Translation gives CASSYSSGGGGAYNEQFF.

Details on this clonotype: Just one base apart from a much larger clone, this may be a read error. The chain joins TRBV7-2 to TRBJ2-3; TRBD2 agrees at 7 bases. Germline loops: CDR1 SGHTA, CDR2 FQGNSA. This CDR3 has 15 residues. The CDR3 DNA reads TGTGCCGGCAGCACATGGGGGAGGGGCACAGATACGCAGTATTTT. As protein: CAGSTWGRGTDTQYF.

This clonotype occurred a few times. The chain carries TRBV2 and TRBJ2-3; 11 nucleotides line up with TRBD2. Looked up from germline, CDR1 is SNHLY and CDR2 is FYNNEI. There are 16 residues in the CDR3. Trimming cost V 6 bases and J 3 bases; bases outside gene matches: 8. In DNA form, the CDR3 reads TGTGCCAGCAGCCCCATTAGCGGGGGGGCGACAGATACGCAGTATTTT. This sequence encodes CASSPISGGATDTQYF.

This clonotype was seen many times. This chain links TRBV4-1 with TRBJ2-1, with D maybe TRBD1 (6 bases). This CDR3 region has 15 residues. From germline, CDR1 is MGHRA and CDR2 YSYEKL. Trimming pared 0 bases from V and 6 bases from J, leaving 12 bases between. CDR3 protein: CASSQEAGVGNEQFF. The CDR3 coding sequence is TGCGCCAGCAGCCAAGAGGCAGGGGTTGGCAATGAGCAGTTCTTC.

Note on this clonotype: A clone one base away is much larger, so this may be a read error. V gene TRBV28 combines with J gene TRBJ2-3; the D is unclear. This CDR3 is 13 amino acids long. CDR1 is MDHEN, CDR2 SYDVKM, per germline. The V end was cut by 7 bases, the J end by 3 bases, with 11 bases between. The CDR3 DNA follows: TGTGCCAGCAACCCTCCCCTTACAGATACGCAGTATTTT. Protein: CASNPPLTDTQYF.

This clonotype has a count of ten or more. The chain has TRBV5-1 and TRBJ2-2, with 10 positions matching TRBD1. The CDR3 sequence is 17 residues long. V lost 5 bases to trimming and J lost 2 bases; unmatched junction nucleotides: 9. Looked up from germline, CDR1 is SGHRS and CDR2 is YFSETQ. The CDR3 DNA is TGCGCCAGCAGTTTTAAAAGGACAGGGGGAAACACCGGGGAGCTGTTTTTT. Amino acid sequence: CASSFKRTGGNTGELFF.

Note on this clonotype: A much larger clone differs from this one at a single base, so this may be a read error. Given the absence of the conserved phenylalanine or tryptophan at the CDR3 end, a read error is likely. The rearrangement uses TRBV5-6 and TRBJ2-1, with 8 positions matching TRBD2. The V gene's germline CDR1 is SGHDT and CDR2 YYEEEE. The CDR3 contains 14 residues. The V and J ends lost 2 bases and 7 bases, in that order; junction bases with no gene match: 5. The CDR3 protein is CASSFGGAVNEQFL. As DNA, the CDR3 is TGTGCCAGCAGCTTCGGGGGGGCCGTAAATGAGCAGTTCCTC.

This clonotype was recorded at least ten times. This rearrangement joins TRBV20-1 to TRBJ2-1; 10 nucleotides line up with TRBD2. The length of the CDR3 is 15 residues. The V gene's germline CDR1 is DFQATT and CDR2 SNEGSKA (reference sequence). CDR3 nucleotides: TGCAGCGATCGCGTGGCTAGCGGGGGCCCCTATCAGCAGTTCTTC. Its protein is CSDRVASGGPYQQFF.

Turning to this clonotype: A much larger clone differs by one base, so this may be a read error. V usage is TRBV5-1 and J usage is TRBJ2-1, with a tentative D call TRBD2 (5 bases). Germline lookup yields CDR1 SGHRS and CDR2 YFSETQ. The CDR3 spans 18 residues. The DNA for the CDR3 is TGCGCCATCAGCTCCGGACTGCTTACCACGAGCTCCTACAATGAGCAGTTCTTC. Translated, it gives CAISSGLLTTSSYNEQFF. The entire variable domain, with the rest obtained from reference TRBV5-1 and TRBJ2-1, is as follows: KAGVTQTPRYLIKTRGQQVTLSCSPISGHRSVSWYQQTPGQGLQFLFEYFSETQRNKGNFPGRFSGRQFSNSRSEMNVSTLELGDSALYLCAISSGLLTTSSYNEQFFGPGTRLTVL.

This chain uses TRBV10-2 with TRBJ1-1, with unresolved D. V was clipped by 4 bases and J by 2 bases, with 11 bases between them. This CDR3 comprises 14 residues. Per the germline V gene, CDR1 is WSHSY and CDR2 is SAAADI. The DNA of the CDR3 is TGCGCCAGCAGTGGGGAAAAGAGAAACACTGAAGCTTTCTTT. This translates into CASSGEKRNTEAFF.

In this sample, this clonotype turned up many times. This chain joins TRBV7-2 and TRBJ2-3, with unresolved D. Between the trimmed V and J ends, which lost 1 base and 1 base, there was a span of 0 bases. The germline V gene encodes CDR1 SGHTA and CDR2 FQGNSA. This CDR3 is built from 12 residues. CDR3 sequence (DNA): TGTGCCAGCAGCTTAGGCACAGATACGCAGTATTTT. Amino acids: CASSLGTDTQYF.

Many counts were recorded for this clonotype. The chain employs TRBV29-1 and TRBJ1-1; tentative D call: TRBD1 (5 bases). The germline V gene encodes CDR1 SQVTM and CDR2 ANQGSEA. The CDR3 is 13 residues long. Trimming took 3 bases from V and 4 from J, leaving 12 bases between them. CDR3 loop: CSVDRGRLTEAFF. The CDR3, as DNA: TGCAGCGTTGATCGGGGCCGTCTCACTGAAGCTTTCTTT.

Many counts were recorded for this clonotype. With a much larger clone just one base away, this may be a read error. V is TRBV18 and J is TRBJ1-1; TRBD1 matches 7 bases. Germline assignment: CDR1 KGHSH and CDR2 LQKENI. V was clipped by 10 bases and J by 0 bases; unmatched bases: 8. The CDR3 is 14 amino acids. Here the CDR3 DNA reads TGTGCCAACACCCGGGACAGTATGAACACTGAAGCTTTCTTT. It translates to CANTRDSMNTEAFF.